The rows below give T cell receptor beta chains drawn from one sample of a study of T cells in Graves' hyperthyroidism and ophthalmopathy. TCRdb re-derived calls from the multiplex PCR reads in MiXCR, one entry per CDR3 protein. The data show almost 250,000 distinct CDR3 sequences, with roughly 22% seen just once and about 40% held by the top ten. The sequenced sample consisted of blood. The receptors were gathered from a woman aged 40 to 50 with Graves' ophthalmopathy. CDR3s include the opening cysteine and the closing phenylalanine or tryptophan. D genes are given only for firm matches. Only part of the rows carry a size: once, few, many, or a class if the clone is expanded.

CDR3 | DNA | size | D | J | V
CASSLWTSGNYEQYF | TGTGCCAGCAGTTTATGGACTAGCGGGAACTACGAGCAGTACTTC | many | TRBD2 | TRBJ2-7 | TRBV28
CASSPRTGELETQYF | TGTGCCAGCAGCCCGCGGACAGGGGAGTTAGAGACCCAGTACTTC | . | TRBD1 | TRBJ2-5 | TRBV11-3
CASSPRTGGGELFF | TGTGCCAGCAGTCCTCGGACCGGAGGCGGGGAGCTGTTTTTT | many | . | TRBJ2-2 | TRBV12-3/TRBV12-4
CASSQAEYQETQYF | TGTGCCAGCAGCCAAGCCGAGTACCAAGAGACCCAGTACTTC | many | . | TRBJ2-5 | TRBV4-2
CASSFFGQGVFVNTEAFF | TGTGCCAGCAGTTTTTTCGGACAGGGGGTTTTTGTGAACACTGAAGCTTTCTTT | many | TRBD1 | TRBJ1-1 | TRBV12-3/TRBV12-4
CASGGLQETQYF | TGTGCCAGCGGCGGACTACAAGAGACCCAGTACTTC | . | . | TRBJ2-5 | TRBV12-3/TRBV12-4
CASSSREVQETQYF | TGTGCCAGCAGTTCGAGGGAGGTTCAAGAGACCCAGTACTTC | few | . | TRBJ2-5 | TRBV27
CASSPRTGYEQYF | TGTGCCAGCAGCCCCCGGACAGGCTACGAGCAGTACTTC | many | TRBD1 | TRBJ2-7 | TRBV27
CASSTTSSNQPQHF | TGTGCCAGTAGTACGACCAGTAGCAATCAGCCCCAGCATTTT | many | . | TRBJ1-5 | TRBV19
CASSLWTGNYNEQFF | TGTGCCAGCAGTTTATGGACAGGGAACTACAATGAGCAGTTCTTC | many | TRBD1 | TRBJ2-1 | TRBV28
CATSESGQSSETQYF | TGTGCCACCAGTGAGTCGGGACAGTCATCGGAGACCCAGTACTTC | once | TRBD1 | TRBJ2-5 | TRBV24-1
CSAQDPSGGTSYEQYF | TGCAGTGCCCAAGACCCTAGCGGGGGAACCTCCTACGAGCAGTACTTC | many | TRBD2 | TRBJ2-7 | TRBV20-1
CASSPEGQLNTEAFF | TGCGCCAGCAGCCCCGAAGGACAATTGAACACTGAAGCTTTCTTT | . | . | TRBJ1-1 | TRBV5-1
CASTLMGGGPNTEAFF | TGTGCCAGCACCCTAATGGGAGGGGGGCCGAACACTGAAGCTTTCTTT | . | . | TRBJ1-1 | TRBV11-2
CASSPPGPNTEAFF | TGTGCCAGCAGTCCCCCAGGGCCGAACACTGAAGCTTTCTTT | . | . | TRBJ1-1 | TRBV12-3/TRBV12-4
CASSPADGYTF | TGTGCCAGCTCACCTGCAGATGGCTACACCTTC | many | . | TRBJ1-2 | TRBV18
CAWKAAGNTIYF | TGTGCCTGGAAGGCCGCTGGAAACACCATATATTTT | . | . | TRBJ1-3 | TRBV30
CACCRRSHSNQPQHF | TGTGCCTGCTGCAGACGAAGCCATAGCAATCAGCCCCAGCATTTT | many | . | TRBJ1-5 | TRBV7-3
CASRRTTDTEAFF | TGTGCCAGCAGGCGGACAACGGACACTGAAGCTTTCTTT | . | . | TRBJ1-1 | TRBV6-1
CASRTGQAMTYEQYF | TGCGCCAGCAGAACTGGACAGGCTATGACCTACGAGCAGTACTTC | many | TRBD1 | TRBJ2-7 | TRBV5-1
CATSGGGQETQYF | TGTGCCACCAGCGGGGGTGGCCAAGAGACCCAGTACTTC | many | . | TRBJ2-5 | TRBV24-1
CASRQQNTEAFF | TGTGCCAGCAGGCAGCAGAACACTGAAGCTTTCTTT | few | . | TRBJ1-1 | TRBV7-9
CASSPDDRDIAPQHF | TGTGCCAGCAGCCCGGACGACAGGGATATCGCGCCCCAGCATTTT | few | TRBD1 | TRBJ1-5 | TRBV6-2/TRBV6-3
CASSLTQGGNQPQHF | TGTGCCAGCAGCTTAACACAGGGAGGCAATCAGCCCCAGCATTTT | many | . | TRBJ1-5 | TRBV11-2
CASRTGYWHSPLHF | TGTGCCAGCAGAACAGGGTATTGGCATTCACCCCTCCACTTT | many | . | TRBJ1-6 | TRBV28
CATSDPGQGKTQYF | TGTGCCACCAGTGATCCAGGACAGGGAAAGACCCAGTACTTC | . | TRBD1 | TRBJ2-5 | TRBV24-1
CASSFSSDRAEGQPQHF | TGTGCCAGCAGTTTTAGTTCTGACAGGGCTGAAGGCCAGCCCCAGCATTTT | many | TRBD1 | TRBJ1-5 | TRBV11-1
CSVEDHVGTRGKYEQYF | TGCAGCGTTGAAGATCACGTTGGGACTAGGGGGAAGTACGAGCAGTACTTC | many | TRBD2 | TRBJ2-7 | TRBV29-1
CATSRDSSGSYEQYF | TGTGCCACCAGCAGAGATTCAAGCGGGAGTTACGAGCAGTACTTC | . | TRBD2 | TRBJ2-7 | TRBV15
CASSPHGGSMNTEAFF | TGTGCCAGCAGTCCCCACGGGGGCTCAATGAACACTGAAGCTTTCTTT | . | . | TRBJ1-1 | TRBV12-3/TRBV12-4
CATSVGGDTEAFF | TGTGCCACCAGCGTGGGGGGGGACACTGAAGCTTTCTTT | many | . | TRBJ1-1 | TRBV15
CASSQGDSQRETQYF | TGCGCCAGCAGCCAAGGGGACAGTCAGCGGGAGACCCAGTACTTC | many | TRBD1 | TRBJ2-5 | TRBV4-1
CSARGADFSYEQYF | TGCAGTGCTAGAGGGGCAGACTTCTCCTACGAGCAGTACTTC | many | . | TRBJ2-7 | TRBV20-1
CASTRLKEQYF | TGTGCCAGCACGAGACTCAAGGAGCAGTACTTC | many | . | TRBJ2-7 | TRBV2
CAWNPGGGGTEAFF | TGTGCCTGGAACCCAGGGGGGGGTGGAACTGAAGCTTTCTTT | many | TRBD1 | TRBJ1-1 | TRBV30
CASEQGATGNTIYF | TGTGCCAGCGAACAGGGGGCAACTGGAAACACCATATATTTT | many | TRBD1 | TRBJ1-3 | TRBV6-5
CASSQGGSGTGDQPQHF | TGTGCCAGCAGCCAAGGGGGGTCCGGGACAGGGGATCAGCCCCAGCATTTT | many | TRBD1 | TRBJ1-5 | TRBV3-1
CASSGRATGELFF | TGTGCCAGCAGCGGACGGGCTACCGGGGAGCTGTTTTTT | many | . | TRBJ2-2 | TRBV7-3
CASSAHREETQYF | TGTGCCAGCAGCGCCCACAGGGAAGAGACCCAGTACTTC | many | . | TRBJ2-5 | TRBV13
CASGLLGRGNTGELFF | TGTGCCAGCGGATTGTTGGGCAGGGGCAACACCGGGGAGCTGTTTTTT | many | . | TRBJ2-2 | TRBV6-5
CASSQERSTEQYF | TGTGCCAGCAGCCAAGAAAGATCGACCGAGCAGTACTTC | many | . | TRBJ2-7 | TRBV3-1
CASSYGEGHSPLHF | TGTGCCAGCAGTTACGGAGAGGGGCATTCACCCCTCCACTTT | many | . | TRBJ1-6 | TRBV6-5
CASSPLTDLAKNIQYF | TGTGCCAGCAGTCCTCTGACAGATCTAGCCAAAAACATTCAGTACTTC | . | . | TRBJ2-4 | TRBV28
CASRSSTGANVLTF | TGTGCCAGCAGGAGCAGTACTGGGGCCAACGTCCTGACTTTC | few | . | TRBJ2-6 | TRBV2
CSARSTGFQPQHF | TGCAGTGCTAGGTCCACAGGGTTCCAGCCCCAGCATTTT | many | . | TRBJ1-5 | TRBV20-1
CASSLNPGHAGELFF | TGTGCCAGCAGCTTAAATCCCGGACACGCCGGGGAGCTGTTTTTT | many | . | TRBJ2-2 | TRBV7-9
CASSLIQGQEQYF | TGTGCCAGCAGTCTAATACAGGGCCAGGAGCAGTACTTC | many | . | TRBJ2-7 | TRBV6-1
CASSRGRSSYEQYF | TGTGCCAGCAGCCGGGGACGGAGCTCCTACGAGCAGTACTTC | many | . | TRBJ2-7 | TRBV7-2
CASSAYLRQSSYEQYF | TGTGCCAGCAGTGCCTACTTGCGCCAGAGCTCCTACGAGCAGTACTTC | many | . | TRBJ2-7 | TRBV6-1
CASSQLDRGDPEAFF | TGTGCCAGCAGCCAGCTCGACAGGGGCGATCCTGAAGCTTTCTTT | many | TRBD1 | TRBJ1-1 | TRBV4-2
CSGRSGVDTEAFF | TGCAGTGGCAGGTCAGGGGTAGACACTGAAGCTTTCTTT | many | . | TRBJ1-1 | TRBV20-1
CASSQGDRDYGYTF | TGTGCCAGCAGCCAAGGGGACAGAGACTATGGCTACACCTTC | many | TRBD1 | TRBJ1-2 | TRBV4-2
CASGGTSGVNTGELFF | TGTGCCAGCGGGGGGACTAGCGGGGTGAACACCGGGGAGCTGTTTTTT | many | TRBD2 | TRBJ2-2 | TRBV2
CASSLMGQGNYGYTF | TGTGCCAGCAGCTTAATGGGACAGGGGAACTATGGCTACACCTTC | once | TRBD1 | TRBJ1-2 | TRBV7-2
CASSRTGISGNTIYF | TGTGCCAGCAGCCGCACAGGAATCTCTGGAAACACCATATATTTT | few | . | TRBJ1-3 | TRBV7-9
CATMTVYEQYF | TGTGCCACTATGACAGTCTACGAGCAGTACTTC | . | . | TRBJ2-7 | TRBV28
CASRYTGTGSYEQYF | TGTGCCAGCAGATACACCGGGACAGGGTCTTACGAGCAGTACTTC | . | TRBD1 | TRBJ2-7 | TRBV12-3/TRBV12-4